This entry lists 10 T cell receptor beta chains sequenced from one sample in a study of CD8 T cells in ankylosing spondylitis. General study points: Apparently characteristic of ankylosing spondylitis blood was a TCR beta motif (about eight highly homologous variants).

A single record per CDR3 protein comes from TCRdb applying MiXCR to the 5' RACE reads. The sample has 250,000 to 350,000 distinct CDR3 sequences; approximately 8% are singletons. These TCRs' antigens remain unknown. The sample taken for sequencing was blood, either unsorted or a sorted T cell fraction (not recorded which). The receptors originated from a male donor with ankylosing spondylitis.

The V gene is TRBV4-1, the J gene TRBJ1-5, with unresolved D. Trimming shortened V by 0 bases and J by 0 bases, and 9 bases separated the two germline ends. Germline loops: CDR1 MGHRA, CDR2 YSYEKL. The CDR3 contains 16 residues. For the CDR3, the DNA is TGCGCCAGCAGCCAAGAGTGGCACCTTAGCAATCAGCCCCAGCATTTT. The encoded protein is CASSQEWHLSNQPQHF.

This sequence joins TRBV7-9 and TRBJ2-3; the D gene is possibly TRBD2 (6 bases). Trimming took 2 bases from V and 5 from J, leaving 14 bases between them. The germline CDR1 and CDR2 sequences are SEHNR and FQNEAQ (reference sequence). CDR3 length equals 15 residues. In DNA, the CDR3 is TGTGCCAGCAGCTTAAGGCGGGGCGCGGGAGATACGCAGTATTTT. It translates to CASSLRRGAGDTQYF.

The chain is built from TRBV20-1 and TRBJ1-5, with 7 bases aligning to TRBD1. The trim removed 0 bases at V and 6 bases at J, leaving 11 bases unmatched. Germline values: CDR1 DFQATT, CDR2 SNEGSKA (reference sequence). The CDR3 is 16 amino acids. This CDR3 reads CSARDRDREVGQPQHF. The CDR3 region has the DNA TGCAGTGCTAGAGATCGAGACAGGGAGGTAGGTCAGCCCCAGCATTTT.

This clonotype was seen at least ten times. The chain employs TRBV20-1 and TRBJ2-2, with 8 bases lining up with TRBD2. After removal of 6 bases from V and 5 bases from J, the junction contained 8 bases not matched to a gene. CDR3 size: 14 residues. The germline CDR1 and CDR2 sequences are DFQATT and SNEGSKA (reference sequence). The CDR3 nucleotides read TGCAGTGCGATGAGCGGGAGACAGACCGGGGAGCTGTTTTTT. Amino acids: CSAMSGRQTGELFF.

This chain uses TRBV28 with TRBJ2-5; D remains ambiguous. Trimming pared 6 bases from V and 9 bases from J, leaving 11 bases between. CDR3 size: 11 residues. Per the germline V gene, CDR1 is MDHEN and CDR2 is SYDVKM. CDR3 residues: CASSGPQAQYF. DNA of the CDR3: TGTGCCAGCAGCGGGCCCCAGGCCCAGTACTTC.

This clonotype was counted many times. This chain links TRBV20-1 with TRBJ1-5; weak D call: TRBD1 (5 bases). Germline assignment: CDR1 DFQATT and CDR2 SNEGSKA (reference sequence). The V gene lost 3 bases and the J gene lost 10 bases, with 13 bases spanning the gap. The CDR3 length is 12 residues. CDR3 protein: CSARGELGPQHF. In DNA form, the CDR3 reads TGCAGTGCTAGGGGGGAGTTGGGTCCCCAGCATTTT.

The chain employs TRBV12-5 and TRBJ2-5; the D is unclear. Germline assignment: CDR1 LGHNT and CDR2 FRNRAP. This CDR3 has 14 amino acids. Trimming removed 1 base at V and 2 bases at J, with 8 bases between. The CDR3 reads CASGLAGRQETQYF. Here the CDR3 DNA reads TGTGCTAGTGGTTTGGCAGGTCGGCAAGAGACCCAGTACTTC.

This clonotype was detected many times. V usage is TRBV12-3 or TRBV12-4 and J usage is TRBJ2-7, with D perhaps assigned TRBD1 or TRBD2 (5 bases each). V dropped 3 bases and J dropped 3 bases, with 9 bases sitting between them. This CDR3 is built from 13 residues. CDR3 protein: CASSFWDRYEQYF. DNA for the CDR3: TGTGCCAGCAGTTTTTGGGACCGCTACGAGCAGTACTTC.

In this sample, this clonotype turned up a few times. The CDR3 spells CASSLYSGVGYYF. The DNA of the CDR3 is TGTGCCAGCAGCTTATATAGTGGGGTTGGATATTACTTC. The rearrangement uses TRBV7-6 and TRBJ2-5; the D is unclear. Per the germline V gene, CDR1 is SGHVS and CDR2 is FNYEAQ. CDR3 size: 13 residues. V lost 2 bases and J 14 bases, leaving 18 bases between the germline ends.

This clonotype has more than one count but fewer than ten. This chain connects TRBV2 to TRBJ1-2; a weak D match, TRBD1 (5 bases). Deletions cut 1 base from V and 8 bases from J, with 11 bases between. CDR1 and CDR2 from the germline V gene are SNHLY and FYNNEI. The CDR3 runs 13 residues. The CDR3 DNA sequence: TGTGCCAGCAGTGAAGGTGAGGGGCGCGGCTACACCTTC. Translation gives CASSEGEGRGYTF.